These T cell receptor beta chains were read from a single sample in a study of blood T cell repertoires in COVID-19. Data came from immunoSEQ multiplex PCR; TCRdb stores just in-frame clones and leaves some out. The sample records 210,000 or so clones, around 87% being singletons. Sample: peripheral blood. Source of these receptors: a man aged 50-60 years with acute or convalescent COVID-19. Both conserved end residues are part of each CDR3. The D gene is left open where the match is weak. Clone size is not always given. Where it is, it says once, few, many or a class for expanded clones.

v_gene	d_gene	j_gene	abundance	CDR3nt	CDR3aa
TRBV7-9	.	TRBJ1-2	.	TGTGCCAGCAGCTCCCCGAGGATGGATGGCTACACCTTC	CASSSPRMDGYTF
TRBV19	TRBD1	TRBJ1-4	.	TGTGCCAGTACCGGGACAGCTAATGAAAAACTGTTTTTT	CASTGTANEKLFF
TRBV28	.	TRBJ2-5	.	TGTGCCAGCAGTTTAAAGGGGGTAGGGTCGGAGACCCAGTACTTC	CASSLKGVGSETQYF
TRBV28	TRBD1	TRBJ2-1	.	TGTGCCAGCAACAACAACAGGGGACCTTTCTACAATGAGCAGTTCTTC	CASNNNRGPFYNEQFF
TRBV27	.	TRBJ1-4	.	TGTGCCAGCAGTCCCTCGGGGTGGGGAAAGGGCGAAAAACTGTTTTTT	CASSPSGWGKGEKLFF
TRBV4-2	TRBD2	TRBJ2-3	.	TGTGCCAGCAGCCAAGGGCTAGCGGGGAGCACAGATACGCAGTATTTT	CASSQGLAGSTDTQYF
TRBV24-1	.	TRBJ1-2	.	TGTGCCACCAGTGTGGGGGGAACTTATGGCTACACCTTC	CATSVGGTYGYTF
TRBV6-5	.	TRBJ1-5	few	TGTGCCAGCACCCCCGCGGGGTCTCATCAGCCCCAGCATTTT	CASTPAGSHQPQHF
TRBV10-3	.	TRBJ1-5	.	TGTGCCATCAGTGAGTCAACAGCTAATCAGCCCCAGCATTTT	CAISESTANQPQHF
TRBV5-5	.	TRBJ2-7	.	TGTGCCAGCAGCTTGGGGGCACCATGGGAGACCGAGCAGTACTTC	CASSLGAPWETEQYF
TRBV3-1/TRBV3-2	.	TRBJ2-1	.	TGTGCCAGCAGCTATGAAGAACGGGGAAGCTCCTACAATGAGCAGTTCTTC	CASSYEERGSSYNEQFF
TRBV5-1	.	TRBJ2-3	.	TGCGCCAGCAGCTTTGAGACAGATACGCAGTATTTT	CASSFETDTQYF
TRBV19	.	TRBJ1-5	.	TGTGCCAGTAGTATCTTCAGGGAGGACGATCAGCCCCAGCATTTT	CASSIFREDDQPQHF
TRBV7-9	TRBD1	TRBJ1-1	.	TGTGCCAGCAGCTGGGACAGAAACACTGAAGCTTTCTTT	CASSWDRNTEAFF
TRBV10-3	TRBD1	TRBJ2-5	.	TGTGCCATCAGTGAGTCCAACAGGGGACAAGAGACCCAGTACTTC	CAISESNRGQETQYF
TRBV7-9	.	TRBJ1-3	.	TGTGCCAGCAGCTCCACAGGGTGGAACACCATATATTTT	CASSSTGWNTIYF